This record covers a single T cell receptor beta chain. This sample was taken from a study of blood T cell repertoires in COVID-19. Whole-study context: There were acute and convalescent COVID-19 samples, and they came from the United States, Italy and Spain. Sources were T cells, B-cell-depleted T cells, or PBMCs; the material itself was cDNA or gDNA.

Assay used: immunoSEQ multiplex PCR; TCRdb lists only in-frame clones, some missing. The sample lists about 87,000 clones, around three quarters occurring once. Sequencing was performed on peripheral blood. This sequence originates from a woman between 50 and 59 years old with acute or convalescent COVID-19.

CDR3 region: CASTGPGRFEQYF. CDR3 sequence (DNA): TGTGCCTCTACCGGGCCCGGGAGGTTCGAGCAGTACTTC. J is TRBJ2-7 and V is TRBV30; 7 bases match TRBD2. The CDR3 contains 13 residues. With V trimmed by 7 bases and J by 6 bases, 12 bases remained unmatched. Germline V gene lookup returns CDR1 GTSNPN and CDR2 SVGIG (reference sequence).